These 23 T cell receptor beta chains were sequenced from one sample in a study of graft-versus-host responses after intestinal transplantation. Measured with immunoSEQ multiplex PCR; TCRdb has only the in-frame clones, and not every one. The sample yields about 70,000 clones, 90% to 95% seen once. No antigen has been assigned to these receptors. Sample: unstimulated CD8+ T cells sorted from spleen or lymph node cells, taken before intestinal transplant. All receptors come from a human donor who received an intestinal transplant.

This clone was observed a single time. The V gene is TRBV5-1, the J gene TRBJ2-7, with D possibly TRBD2 on 5 matching bases. Germline V gene data show CDR1 as SGHRS and CDR2 as YFSETQ. V dropped 3 bases and J dropped 2 bases, with 21 bases sitting between them. The CDR3 runs to 17 residues. The CDR3 DNA reads as TGCGCCAGCAGCTCCCTGCACGGGTCGGGGATCACCTACGAGCAGTACTTC. Amino acids: CASSSLHGSGITYEQYF.

The CDR3 DNA reads TGTGCCACCAGCAGAGGTAGGCCCGACTCCTACAATGAGCAGTTCTTC. Amino acid sequence: CATSRGRPDSYNEQFF. The chain couples TRBV15 to TRBJ2-1; D call uncertain. CDR3 length: 16 residues. The V gene's germline CDR1 is LNHNV and CDR2 YYDKDF (reference sequence). Trimming pared 1 base from V and 0 bases from J, leaving 10 bases between.

The chain combines TRBV7-9 with TRBJ2-5; possibly TRBD2 for D (6 bases). CDR1 and CDR2 from the germline V gene are SEHNR and FQNEAQ (reference sequence). The CDR3 loop spans 17 amino acids. V lost 4 bases and J 3 bases, leaving 21 bases between the germline ends. CDR3 DNA: TGTGCCAGCAGCTACCTAGGCGGGGCGACCTCCAAAGAGACCCAGTACTTC. Translating gives CASSYLGGATSKETQYF.

This sequence joins TRBV6-1 and TRBJ2-3, with D possibly TRBD1 on 5 matching bases. Per germline, CDR1 MNHNS and CDR2 SASEGT. The CDR3 covers 15 residues. V was pared by 8 bases and J by 1 base, with 16 bases between. CDR3 coding DNA: TGTGCCAGCTCCACTGGGGCGGCTCGCACAGATACGCAGTATTTT. Translated: CASSTGAARTDTQYF.

The V and J genes are TRBV5-6 and TRBJ2-2; TRBD1 aligns across 8 bases. The CDR3 loop spans 17 amino acids. Germline assignment: CDR1 SGHDT and CDR2 YYEEEE. Unmatched junction bases numbered 9, after V lost 0 bases and J lost 5 bases. In nucleotides, the CDR3 is TGTGCCAGCAGCTTGGCCAGGGGGCGGTTATTAACCGGGGAGCTGTTTTTT. This translates into CASSLARGRLLTGELFF.

The V and J genes are TRBV11-2 and TRBJ1-6; no clear D. CDR1 SGHAT and CDR2 FQNNGV come from the germline V gene. Trimming pared 5 bases from V and 4 bases from J, leaving 12 bases between. This CDR3 spans 15 amino acids. The CDR3 DNA reads as TGTGCCAGCAGCGAAAATCACGGGTATAATTCACCCCTCCACTTT. This codes for CASSENHGYNSPLHF.

As to this clone: Its ends do not fully match the called genes, so a read error is possible. The CDR3 DNA reads as TGTGCCAGCAGCTTAGGACTGCTAGCGGGAGAACTCTGCACTTTT. Translated, it gives CASSLGLLAGELCTF. The chain joins TRBV11-2 to TRBJ2-3; 10 positions match TRBD2. Looked up from germline, CDR1 is SGHAT and CDR2 is FQNNGV. The CDR3 has 15 amino acids.

Comments on this clone: A read error may produce the germline difference seen at one junction end. The CDR3 protein is CSVEEGRRAGEQYF. Written as DNA, the CDR3 is TGCAGCGTAGAAGAGGGGCGTCGAGCGGGCGAGCAGTACTTC. J is TRBJ2-5 and V is TRBV29-1; tentatively, D is TRBD2 (6 bases). The end of the DNA aligns better with TRBJ2-7, so the J call may be wrong. The CDR3 is 14 amino acids. CDR1 and CDR2 from the germline V gene are SQVTM and ANQGSEA.

This chain uses TRBV28 with TRBJ1-2; D is uncertain. Germline V CDR1 and CDR2: MDHEN, SYDVKM. This CDR3 is built from 14 residues. Trimming left V 7 bases short and J 7 bases short, with 19 bases between. Here the CDR3 reads CASTQPNGGGGYTF. DNA for the CDR3: TGTGCCAGCACCCAGCCAAACGGAGGTGGTGGCTACACCTTC.

The J gene is TRBJ1-1, the V gene TRBV2; D unresolved. The germline V gene encodes CDR1 SNHLY and CDR2 FYNNEI. The germline V and J ends were trimmed by 9 bases and 1 base, with 12 bases remaining between them. This CDR3 comprises 13 residues. CDR3 protein: CASHRGSNTEAFF. The CDR3 DNA is TGTGCCAGTCACCGGGGTTCGAACACTGAAGCTTTCTTT.

The rearrangement uses TRBV27 and TRBJ2-7, with D unresolved. This CDR3 has 15 amino acids. Trimming cost V 6 bases and J 0 bases, with 15 bases left between them. Germline-derived CDR1 and CDR2 are MNHEY and SMNVEV (reference sequence). The DNA of the CDR3 is TGTGCCAGCAGCCAAACTACCCCTAGCTCCTACGAGCAGTACTTC. Protein product: CASSQTTPSSYEQYF.

The chain couples TRBV19 to TRBJ1-1, with TRBD1 matching 7 bases. Per germline, CDR1 LNHDA and CDR2 SQIVND (reference sequence). Trimming cost V 7 bases and J 0 bases; bases outside gene matches: 8. The CDR3 spans 15 residues. The CDR3 loop reads CASTDRAGLNTEAFF. CDR3 bases: TGTGCCAGTACCGACAGGGCTGGGCTGAACACTGAAGCTTTCTTT.

On this clone: Other nucleotide sequences in the sample specify the same CDR3. This chain's CDR3 is CASSPRQDQETQYF. Here the CDR3 DNA reads TGTGCCAGCAGCCCGCGACAGGACCAAGAGACCCAGTACTTC. J is TRBJ2-5 and V is TRBV9; perhaps TRBD1 as D (6 bases). Germline assignment: CDR1 SGDLS and CDR2 YYNGEE. Between the trimmed V and J ends, which lost 4 bases and 0 bases, there was a span of 10 bases. The CDR3 runs 14 residues.

The rearrangement links TRBV5-1 to TRBJ1-5; TRBD1 aligns across 9 bases. After removal of 4 bases from V and 4 bases from J, the junction contained 6 bases not matched to a gene. The CDR3 is 15 amino acids. Germline V gives CDR1 SGHRS, CDR2 YFSETQ. The CDR3, as DNA: TGCGCCAGCAGCGCCGGGACAGGGCGGAATCAGCCCCAGCATTTT. Residues: CASSAGTGRNQPQHF.

The V call is TRBV7-8, the J call TRBJ2-7; D not certain. The CDR3 is 12 amino acids. From germline, CDR1 is SGHVS and CDR2 FQNEAQ. The V end lost 2 bases, the J end lost 3 bases, and 5 bases lay between the germline ends. The CDR3 sequence is CASSLSNYEQYF. DNA of the CDR3: TGTGCCAGCAGCTTAAGCAACTACGAGCAGTACTTC.

The genes are TRBV19 and TRBJ2-2, with D hard to call. V was clipped by 5 bases and J by 7 bases, with 17 bases between them. Germline V gene data show CDR1 as LNHDA and CDR2 as SQIVND (reference sequence). CDR3 length: 15 residues. The CDR3 spells CASSYSSPGFGELFF. The CDR3 region has the DNA TGTGCCAGTAGTTACTCCTCCCCAGGATTCGGGGAGCTGTTTTTT.

V usage is TRBV5-1 and J usage is TRBJ2-3, with D maybe TRBD2 (6 bases). CDR1 is SGHRS, CDR2 YFSETQ, per germline. The CDR3 is 17 residues long. The V end was cut by 2 bases, the J end by 6 bases, with 22 bases between. CDR3 sequence (DNA): TGCGCCAGCAGCTTCGAACCGAAGGAGGGCCAGACCGATACGCAGTATTTT. Translated, it gives CASSFEPKEGQTDTQYF.

The gene calls are TRBV4-1 and TRBJ2-1; D gene unclear. With 5 bases removed from V and 4 bases from J, the gap between germline ends came to 6 bases. The CDR3 is 12 residues long. Germline V lookup: CDR1 MGHRA, CDR2 YSYEKL. CDR3 sequence (DNA): TGCGCCAGCAGCTGGGATTACAATGAGCAGTTCTTC. Translated, it gives CASSWDYNEQFF.

CDR3 protein: CASSLSGDEQFF. The CDR3 nucleotides are TGCGCCAGCAGCTTGTCGGGAGATGAGCAGTTCTTC. V usage is TRBV5-1 and J usage is TRBJ2-1, with D possibly TRBD2 on 6 matching bases. Trimming left V 1 base short and J 8 bases short, with 7 bases between. The germline V gene encodes CDR1 SGHRS and CDR2 YFSETQ. The CDR3 extends over 12 amino acids.

Note on this clone: The same CDR3 also results from other DNA sequences found in this sample. For the CDR3, the DNA is TGTGCCACCAGCAGAGACCACGGCCTCTCCTACAATGAGCAGTTCTTC. Amino acids: CATSRDHGLSYNEQFF. The chain couples TRBV15 to TRBJ2-1; the D is unclear. The V end was cut by 0 bases, the J end by 0 bases, with 9 bases between. Germline-derived CDR1 and CDR2 are LNHNV and YYDKDF (reference sequence). This CDR3 contains 16 residues.

The chain combines TRBV28 with TRBJ2-7; 12 bases agree with TRBD2. The CDR3 totals 14 residues. Per germline, CDR1 MDHEN and CDR2 SYDVKM. V gave up 5 bases and J gave up 4 bases; unmatched junction bases: 3. This chain's CDR3 is CASSEGTSGYEQYF. The CDR3 DNA sequence: TGTGCCAGCAGTGAAGGGACTAGCGGGTACGAGCAGTACTTC.

The chain is built from TRBV5-6 and TRBJ2-7, with 10 positions matching TRBD2. CDR1 is SGHDT, CDR2 YYEEEE, per germline. The CDR3 extends over 14 amino acids. V lost 5 bases, J lost 4 bases, and 6 bases stayed unmatched. CDR3 in DNA: TGTGCCAGCAGTTTCCCTAGCGGGAGTTACGAGCAGTACTTC. Its protein product is CASSFPSGSYEQYF. The whole variable domain, filled in from reference TRBV5-6 and TRBJ2-7, reads DAGVTQSPTHLIKTRGQQVTLRCSPKSGHDTVSWYQQALGQGPQFIFQYYEEEERQRGNFPDRFSGHQFPNYSSELNVNALLLGDSALYLCASSFPSGSYEQYFGPGTRLTVT.

This clone has just a few counts. The gene calls are TRBV10-2 and TRBJ1-3; the D is unclear. Germline V gene data show CDR1 as WSHSY and CDR2 as SAAADI. V was pared by 0 bases and J by 3 bases, with 9 bases between. The CDR3 contains 15 residues. The CDR3: CASSESGRDGNTIYF. DNA of the CDR3: TGCGCCAGCAGTGAGTCGGGTAGGGATGGAAACACCATATATTTT.